The T cell receptor (beta chain) described here comes from a study of patients and donors after allogeneic stem cell transplantation. TCRdb processed the RT-PCR reads anew with MiXCR; each CDR3 protein has one entry. This table has approximately 200,000 distinct CDR3 sequences, more than 35% appearing once. This clonotype has just one count. Trimming stripped 4 bases from V and 4 bases from J, with 12 bases between. The length of the CDR3 is 15 residues. In germline, CDR1 is SGHRS, CDR2 YFSETQ. This clonotype originated in a human donor who was either an allogeneic HSCT recipient or a stem cell or donor lymphocyte infusion donor (not recorded which). It is not recorded whose cells these are; they may come from a transplant donor. The sequencing input was blood, either unsorted or a sorted T cell fraction (not recorded which). The chain carries TRBV5-1 and TRBJ2-6; D not certain. Here the CDR3 DNA reads TGCGCCAGCAGCGAAGGGTTGTCCGGGGCCAACGTCCTGACTTTC. Encoded protein: CASSEGLSGANVLTF.